The TCR beta chain described here comes from a study of T cells in Graves' hyperthyroidism and ophthalmopathy. This clonotype has ten or more counts. The junction and the germline gene differ at one end; a read error may be behind it. It was RNA transcripts that yielded the amplified TCR beta CDR3 regions. HTBI primers drove first-round RT-PCR of the TCR CDR3. Each CDR3 protein gets one entry after TCRdb re-called the multiplex PCR reads with MiXCR. The table lists around 690,000 distinct CDR3 sequences, approximately 15% of them singletons, with about a sixth in the top ten. The clonotype was recovered from a man aged 50-59 years with Graves' hyperthyroidism. Sequenced input: blood.

Here the CDR3 DNA reads TGTGCCAGCAGTATAGCAGGGGGGACCTACAATGAGCAGTTCTTC. Protein sequence: CASSIAGGTYNEQFF. The rearrangement joins TRBV12-3 or TRBV12-4 to TRBJ2-1, with a tentative D call TRBD1 (7 bases). The CDR3 is 15 amino acids.